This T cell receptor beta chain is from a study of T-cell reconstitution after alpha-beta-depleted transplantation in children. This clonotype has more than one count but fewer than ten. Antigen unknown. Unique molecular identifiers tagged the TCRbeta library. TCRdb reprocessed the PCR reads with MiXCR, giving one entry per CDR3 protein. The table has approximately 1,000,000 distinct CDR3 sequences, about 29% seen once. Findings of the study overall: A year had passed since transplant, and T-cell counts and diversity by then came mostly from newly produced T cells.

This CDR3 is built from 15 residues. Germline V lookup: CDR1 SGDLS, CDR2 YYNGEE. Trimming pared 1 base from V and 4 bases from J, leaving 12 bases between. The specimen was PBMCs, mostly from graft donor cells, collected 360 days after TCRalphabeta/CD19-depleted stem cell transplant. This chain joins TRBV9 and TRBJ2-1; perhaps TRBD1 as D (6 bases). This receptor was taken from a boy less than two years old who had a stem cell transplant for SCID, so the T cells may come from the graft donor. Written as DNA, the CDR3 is TGTGCCAGCAGCGTAAAGGGGGATGAGTACAATGAGCAGTTCTTC. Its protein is CASSVKGDEYNEQFF.